The 6 T cell receptor beta chains in this list originate from one sample, sequenced in a study of blood T cell repertoires in COVID-19 (dated by TCRdb to 2020 to 2022). Receptors were amplified or captured by the immunoSEQ multiplex PCR assay. TCRdb holds this immuneACCESS table with in-frame rearrangements only. Some clones are missing; in checked studies, unresolved V genes explain under half, and the rest has no known cause. This sample holds more than 250,000 clones; around nine tenths were observed only once. In total, the top ten clones hold 5.5% to 7% of the sample. Source material: PBMCs or T cells enriched from blood (not recorded which). Receptors were obtained from a woman between 25 and 40 years old who had recovered from COVID-19.

This clone has only a few counts. V is TRBV14 and J is TRBJ1-4, with no clear D. The V and J ends lost 4 bases and 8 bases respectively, with 11 bases between them. This CDR3 has 13 amino acids. Per germline, CDR1 SGHDN and CDR2 FVKESK. The CDR3 coding sequence is TGTGCCAGCAGCCGAAAATGGGAGGAAAAACTGTTTTTT. Residues: CASSRKWEEKLFF.

The J gene is TRBJ1-5, the V gene TRBV19; D is uncertain. V shed 8 bases and J shed 2 bases, with 10 bases lying between them. The CDR3 totals 13 residues. Per the germline V gene, CDR1 is LNHDA and CDR2 is SQIVND (reference sequence). For the CDR3, the DNA is TGTGCCAGTCTCGGGGAACGCAATCAGCCCCAGCATTTT. Translation gives CASLGERNQPQHF.

The genes are TRBV6-4 and TRBJ1-5, with 7 nucleotides matching TRBD1. This CDR3 contains 15 residues. The trim removed 2 bases at V and 4 bases at J, leaving 5 bases unmatched. CDR1 is MRHNA, CDR2 SNTAGT, per germline. This CDR3 reads CASSDGGQFNQPQHF. CDR3 nucleotide sequence: TGTGCCAGCAGTGACGGGGGACAGTTTAATCAGCCCCAGCATTTT.

This clone was observed once. The V and J genes are TRBV6-5 and TRBJ1-1, with unresolved D. Trimming cost V 0 bases and J 2 bases, with 4 bases left between them. Looked up from germline, CDR1 is MNHEY and CDR2 is SVGAGI. The CDR3 length is 13 residues. The CDR3 is CASSYSTNTEAFF. The CDR3, as DNA: TGTGCCAGCAGTTACTCTACTAACACTGAAGCTTTCTTT.

The rearrangement uses TRBV4-2 and TRBJ1-1; the D is unclear. CDR1 is LGHNA, CDR2 YNFKEQ, per germline. CDR3 length equals 12 residues. V was cut by 6 bases and J by 5 bases, with 10 bases left in between. The CDR3 here is CASRMGGTEAFF. DNA of the CDR3: TGTGCCAGCAGGATGGGCGGGACTGAAGCTTTCTTT.

The chain has TRBV15 and TRBJ2-3, with TRBD1 identical over 7 bases. This CDR3 region has 16 residues. The germline V gene encodes CDR1 LNHNV and CDR2 YYDKDF (reference sequence). After removal of 4 bases from V and 2 bases from J, the junction contained 9 bases not matched to a gene. DNA for the CDR3: TGTGCCACCAGCACTCACAGGGGCCCCTCCACAGATACGCAGTATTTT. Translating gives CATSTHRGPSTDTQYF.